The clone carrying this T cell receptor (beta chain) was detected many times. Its antigen is unidentified. This entry belongs to a study of T cells in Graves' hyperthyroidism and ophthalmopathy. Study-wide results and caveats: Ophthalmopathy could be told apart from stable hyperthyroidism with a 13 V-J model.

V lost 3 bases and J lost 4, with 13 bases in between. Germline-derived CDR1 and CDR2 are SGHTA and FQGNSA. The CDR3 consists of 15 residues. The CDR3 regions of TCR beta were amplified from RNA transcripts. A set of HTBI primers served as the primers for a first-round RT-PCR of the TCR CDR3. TCRdb re-called the multiplex PCR reads with MiXCR, one entry per CDR3 protein. The sample lists approximately 270,000 distinct CDR3 sequences; approximately 14% were seen once. V is TRBV7-2 and J is TRBJ2-1; possible D gene TRBD2, 6 bases. This TCR was sampled from a woman between 40 and 50 years old with Graves' hyperthyroidism that later progressed to Graves' ophthalmopathy. The sequencing sample was made of blood. The chain's CDR3 is CASSFSPREYNEQFF. CDR3 nucleotides: TGTGCCAGCAGCTTTTCCCCCCGGGAGTACAATGAGCAGTTCTTC.